The clone carrying this T cell receptor beta chain has only one observation. Antigen specificity is unknown. The authors distributed each subset's genomic DNA evenly over several immunoSEQ plates. Sorted-subset replicate PCR reactions were performed with approximately 0.2 ug DNA, corresponding to roughly 31,000 T cell genomes. Clones were sequenced by immunoSEQ multiplex PCR, and TCRdb holds only the in-frame ones, with some missing. The sample comprises around 620,000 clones, about 95% of which are singletons, and about 0.11% rests with the top ten. Per the germline V gene, CDR1 is SEHNR and CDR2 is FQNEAQ (reference sequence). This CDR3 contains 14 residues. V was clipped by 6 bases and J by 4 bases, with 14 bases between them. Terminally differentiated effector memory CD45RA+ cells were excluded from the naive CD8 cells, which were CD45RO-negative and positively selected for CCR7. The record originates from a study of shared clonotypes between healthy human individuals. About the study: CD4 naive and CD4 memory each took three plates per donor, while CD8 naive took two and CD8 memory one. Study-wide points: With a few donors compared, approximately 5% of naive CD4 clonotypes were shared.

J is TRBJ2-3 and V is TRBV7-9; D assignment may be TRBD1 or TRBD2 (5 bases each). The sequencing input was naive CD8+ T cells sorted from blood. The clonotype originates from a woman aged 30 to 39 in good health. CDR3 in DNA: TGTGCCAGCAGATCCACCCGGGGCGCAGATACGCAGTATTTT. It specifies CASRSTRGADTQYF.